One and the same sample provided the 32 T cell receptor beta chains below, sequenced in a study of technical replicates of blood from four donors. This table comes from immunoSEQ multiplex PCR, and its TCRdb copy is limited to in-frame clones, with some not included. The sample lists around 97,000 clones, less than 95% occurring once. Sequencing input: T cells isolated from PBMCs. Receptor source: a human donor in good health.

A single count supports this clone. The DNA for the CDR3 is TGTGCTAGTGGTTTGTCTTTAGGAACGGACAGGCCTTATAGAAGCAATCAGCCCCAGCATTTT. As protein: CASGLSLGTDRPYRSNQPQHF. The chain employs TRBV12-5 and TRBJ1-5, with 7 bases lining up with TRBD1. J gave up 1 base and V 2 bases, and 20 bases lay outside the gene matches. The CDR3 contains 21 residues. Germline V gene data show CDR1 as LGHNT and CDR2 as FRNRAP.

CDR3 bases: TGTGCCAGCAGCTCCTCCCCCGACAGGATCCATCAGCCCCAGCATTTT. It encodes CASSSSPDRIHQPQHF. The chain couples TRBV5-4 to TRBJ1-5; D possibly corresponds to TRBD1 (6 bases). Per the germline V gene, CDR1 is SGHNT and CDR2 is YYREEE (reference sequence). CDR3 length: 16 residues. The V end was cut by 3 bases, the J end by 5 bases, with 18 bases between.

This clone came up once. Compared with germline, one end of the junction differs, possibly owing to a read error. This chain uses TRBV10-1 with TRBJ2-2; tentative D call: TRBD2 (5 bases). This CDR3 contains 13 residues. CDR1 WNHNN and CDR2 SYGVQD come from the germline V gene (reference sequence). This chain's CDR3 is CASSESYTGDLFF. The CDR3 coding sequence is TGCGCCAGCAGTGAGTCTTACACCGGGGATCTGTTTTTT.

The table lists this clone with a count of one. The chain employs TRBV27 and TRBJ1-2, with 7 bases fitting TRBD1. The trim removed 6 bases at V and 7 bases at J, leaving 11 bases unmatched. CDR1 and CDR2 from the germline V gene are MNHEY and SMNVEV (reference sequence). The CDR3 is made up of 14 amino acids. Here the CDR3 reads CASRETGTTSGYTF. DNA of the CDR3: TGTGCCAGCAGGGAGACAGGGACAACTAGTGGCTACACCTTC.

Here the CDR3 reads CASTRGGEGYEQYF. The DNA for the CDR3 is TGTGCCAGCACCCGGGGGGGAGAAGGGTACGAGCAGTACTTC. J is TRBJ2-7 and V is TRBV14, with 8 bases matching TRBD2. The V gene end was trimmed by 7 bases and the J gene end by 4 bases; junction bases not matched to a gene: 9. Germline CDR1 is SGHDN and CDR2 is FVKESK. CDR3 length equals 14 residues.

V and J are TRBV5-8 and TRBJ2-1; 7 nucleotides match TRBD1. Losses at the gene ends were 4 bases for V and 5 bases for J; bases not matched to a gene: 9. Germline values: CDR1 SGHTS, CDR2 YDEGEE. CDR3 size: 15 residues. CDR3 sequence reads: CASSLGTADHNEQFF. The CDR3 bases are TGTGCCAGCAGCCTTGGGACAGCGGATCACAATGAGCAGTTCTTC.

The V gene is TRBV13, the J gene TRBJ1-3; D possibly corresponds to TRBD1 (6 bases). The CDR3 contains 14 residues. Germline values: CDR1 PRHDT, CDR2 FYEKMQ (reference sequence). V lost 5 bases and J 0 bases, leaving 8 bases between the germline ends. CDR3: CASSRQVSGNTIYF. CDR3 nucleotide sequence: TGTGCCAGCAGCCGACAGGTCTCTGGAAACACCATATATTTT.

Points on this clone: A junction boundary mismatches the germline segment, possibly from a read error. DNA of the CDR3: TGTGCTAGCAGCCGACTAGCGGGAGCCACAGATACGCAGTATTTT. Amino acid sequence: CASSRLAGATDTQYF. The chain joins TRBV7-7 to TRBJ2-3, with TRBD2 matching over 12 bases. The CDR3 covers 15 residues. Germline CDR1 and CDR2: SSHAT and FNYEAQ (reference sequence). The complete variable domain, with remaining parts taken from reference TRBV7-7 and TRBJ2-3, reads GAGVSQSPRYKVTKRGQDVTLRCDPISSHATLYWYQQALGQGPEFLTYFNYEAQPDKSGLPSDRFSAERPEGSISTLTIQRTEQRDSAMYRCASSRLAGATDTQYFGPGTRLTVL.

This chain joins TRBV19 and TRBJ2-1; the match to TRBD1 covers 7 bases. The germline V gene has CDR1 LNHDA and CDR2 SQIVND (reference sequence). V shed 9 bases, J shed 3 bases, and the junction held 11 bases outside the gene matches. The CDR3 covers 15 residues. CDR3 sequence (DNA): TGTGCCAGCGGAACCGGGACAGCTCTCTACAATGAGCAGTTCTTC. As protein: CASGTGTALYNEQFF.

V usage is TRBV9 and J usage is TRBJ1-2, with TRBD1 matching over 10 bases. CDR1 and CDR2 (germline): SGDLS, YYNGEE. J was trimmed by 1 base and V by 4 bases; bases with no gene match: 4. This CDR3 is built from 15 residues. CDR3 region: CASSPRDRGNYGYTF. The CDR3 DNA is TGTGCCAGCAGCCCCAGGGACAGGGGTAACTATGGCTACACCTTC. Looking up the rest from reference TRBV9 and TRBJ1-2 gives the full variable domain: DSGVTQTPKHLITATGQRVTLRCSPRSGDLSVYWYQQSLDQGLQFLIQYYNGEERAKGNILERFSAQQFPDLHSELNLSSLELGDSALYFCASSPRDRGNYGYTFGSGTRLTVV.

The gene calls are TRBV19 and TRBJ1-5; 7 bases match TRBD1. The CDR3 is made up of 16 amino acids. In germline, CDR1 is LNHDA, CDR2 SQIVND (reference sequence). The ends lost 4 bases at V and 1 base at J; junction bases unmatched: 7. CDR3 in amino acids: CASSTTTGVSNQPQHF. In DNA, the CDR3 is TGTGCCAGTAGTACCACCACAGGGGTGAGCAATCAGCCCCAGCATTTT.

V and J are TRBV14 and TRBJ2-3; the match to TRBD2 covers 8 bases. Germline V CDR1 and CDR2: SGHDN, FVKESK. The J segment lost 3 bases and the V segment lost 1 base, leaving 3 bases of the junction unmatched. The CDR3 loop spans 15 amino acids. The CDR3 loop is CASSQVSGITDTQYF. The CDR3 DNA reads TGTGCCAGCAGCCAAGTTAGCGGGATAACAGATACGCAGTATTTT.

This chain connects TRBV4-2 to TRBJ1-2; a possible D gene is TRBD1 (6 bases). This CDR3 has 14 amino acids. Germline loops: CDR1 LGHNA, CDR2 YNFKEQ. The V gene lost 4 bases and the J gene lost 4 bases, with 13 bases spanning the gap. CDR3 DNA: TGTGCCAGCAGCCCCGACAGGACGCCCTATGGCTACACCTTC. This sequence encodes CASSPDRTPYGYTF.

The V and J genes are TRBV5-1 and TRBJ2-5; maybe TRBD1 (5 bases). Germline V gives CDR1 SGHRS, CDR2 YFSETQ. Deletions cut 3 bases from V and 5 bases from J, with 14 bases between. This CDR3 region has 14 residues. In DNA, the CDR3 is TGCGCCAGCAGCTCTGCGGACCCAGGGGAGACCCAGTACTTC. Protein product: CASSSADPGETQYF. The full variable domain, completed using reference TRBV5-1 and TRBJ2-5, is KAGVTQTPRYLIKTRGQQVTLSCSPISGHRSVSWYQQTPGQGLQFLFEYFSETQRNKGNFPGRFSGRQFSNSRSEMNVSTLELGDSALYLCASSSADPGETQYFGPGTRLLVL.

The rearrangement joins TRBV9 to TRBJ2-2; the D gene is possibly TRBD1 (6 bases). The V end lost 1 base, the J end lost 4 bases, and 11 bases lay between the germline ends. Germline V gene lookup returns CDR1 SGDLS and CDR2 YYNGEE. This CDR3 is 15 amino acids long. CDR3 bases: TGTGCCAGCAGCGTAACAGGGAGTAGCACCGGGGAGCTGTTTTTT. It codes for CASSVTGSSTGELFF. The full variable domain, completed using reference TRBV9 and TRBJ2-2, is DSGVTQTPKHLITATGQRVTLRCSPRSGDLSVYWYQQSLDQGLQFLIQYYNGEERAKGNILERFSAQQFPDLHSELNLSSLELGDSALYFCASSVTGSSTGELFFGEGSRLTVL.

Only one count was recorded for this clone. This chain links TRBV5-4 with TRBJ2-5; 10 positions agree with TRBD1. There are 16 residues in the CDR3. The ends lost 4 bases at V and 5 bases at J; junction bases unmatched: 11. Germline CDR1 is SGHNT and CDR2 is YYREEE (reference sequence). CDR3 nucleotide sequence: TGTGCCAGCAGCGCAGATCGACAGGGGGCGGGGGAGACCCAGTACTTC. This sequence encodes CASSADRQGAGETQYF.

The chain joins TRBV25-1 to TRBJ2-7; no clear D. The CDR3 runs to 11 residues. Germline V lookup: CDR1 MGHDK, CDR2 SYGVNS. Trimming shortened V by 5 bases and J by 4 bases, and 6 bases separated the two germline ends. CDR3 bases: TGTGCCAGCAGTCGTTATTACGAGCAGTACTTC. This encodes CASSRYYEQYF.

The V gene is TRBV9, the J gene TRBJ2-7; the match to TRBD1 covers 7 bases. The CDR3 covers 14 residues. With 4 bases clipped from V and 5 bases from J, the junction kept 9 bases outside the gene matches. CDR1 and CDR2 (germline): SGDLS, YYNGEE. The CDR3 loop reads CASSTGVGYDEQYF. CDR3 bases: TGTGCCAGCAGCACAGGGGTTGGGTATGACGAGCAGTACTTC.

The rearrangement uses TRBV6-6 and TRBJ1-6; 8 bases agree with TRBD1. Per germline, CDR1 MNHNY and CDR2 SVGAGI (reference sequence). V shed 6 bases and J 9 bases; nucleotides not matched to a gene: 7. The CDR3 extends over 14 amino acids. The CDR3 spells CASRPTGAGSPLHF. The CDR3 nucleotides read TGTGCCAGCAGACCGACAGGGGCGGGTTCACCCCTCCACTTT.

The CDR3 sequence: CASSPLPSGTYNEQFF. CDR3 in DNA: TGTGCCAGCAGTCCCCTCCCTAGCGGGACTTACAATGAGCAGTTCTTC. V usage is TRBV28 and J usage is TRBJ2-1; 9 bases are a match to TRBD2. Looked up from germline, CDR1 is MDHEN and CDR2 is SYDVKM. Losses at the gene ends were 5 bases for V and 4 bases for J; bases not matched to a gene: 9. This CDR3 comprises 16 residues. The entire variable domain, with the rest obtained from reference TRBV28 and TRBJ2-1, is as follows: DVKVTQSSRYLVKRTGEKVFLECVQDMDHENMFWYRQDPGLGLRLIYFSYDVKMKEKGDIPEGYSVSREKKERFSLILESASTNQTSMYLCASSPLPSGTYNEQFFGPGTRLTVL.

J is TRBJ1-5 and V is TRBV27; tentatively, D is TRBD1 (5 bases). The germline V gene has CDR1 MNHEY and CDR2 SMNVEV (reference sequence). The germline V and J ends were trimmed by 1 base and 4 bases, with 8 bases remaining between them. This CDR3 spans 14 amino acids. In nucleotides, the CDR3 is TGTGCCAGCAGTTTATGGAGGGGAAATCAGCCCCAGCATTTT. It translates to CASSLWRGNQPQHF.

The genes are TRBV5-1 and TRBJ2-3; 16 nucleotides match TRBD2. This CDR3 has 16 amino acids. With 5 bases clipped from V and 12 bases from J, the junction kept 12 bases outside the gene matches. Germline assignment: CDR1 SGHRS and CDR2 YFSETQ. The CDR3 DNA reads as TGCGCCAGCAGGGATACCGGGACTAGCGGGAGGGCCCCTCAGTATTTT. Protein product: CASRDTGTSGRAPQYF.

The chain links TRBV12-5 to TRBJ2-3; 10 nucleotides agree with TRBD2. The germline V gene encodes CDR1 LGHNT and CDR2 FRNRAP. Trimming removed 5 bases from V and 1 base from J; junction bases left unmatched: 9. This CDR3 region has 17 residues. In DNA, the CDR3 is TGTGCTAGTGGTACAATCCTTCTAGCGGGGGGCACAGATACGCAGTATTTT. The encoded protein is CASGTILLAGGTDTQYF.

V is TRBV2 and J is TRBJ1-2; D is perhaps TRBD1 (6 bases). Germline-derived CDR1 and CDR2 are SNHLY and FYNNEI. This CDR3 is 14 amino acids long. V lost 3 bases, J lost 4 bases, and 12 bases lay in between. CDR3 residues: CASSEVRTAYGYTF. In DNA form, the CDR3 reads TGTGCCAGCAGTGAGGTGAGGACAGCCTATGGCTACACCTTC.

The rearrangement uses TRBV29-1 and TRBJ2-3; the D gene is possibly TRBD2 (6 bases). V lost 1 base and J 4 bases, leaving 12 bases between the germline ends. The germline CDR1 and CDR2 sequences are SQVTM and ANQGSEA. The CDR3 runs to 14 residues. The CDR3 region has the DNA TGCAGCGTTGAAGGCGGGAACGGCCCAGATACGCAGTATTTT. Protein product: CSVEGGNGPDTQYF.

V is TRBV6-6 and J is TRBJ2-7; 9 positions match TRBD1. After removal of 0 bases from V and 5 bases from J, the junction contained 5 bases not matched to a gene. The germline CDR1 and CDR2 sequences are MNHNY and SVGAGI (reference sequence). The CDR3 consists of 15 residues. The CDR3 loop reads CASSYSMDRGDEQYF. The CDR3 bases are TGTGCCAGCAGTTACTCAATGGACAGGGGCGACGAGCAGTACTTC.

This clone was detected once. The chain joins TRBV15 to TRBJ2-7; the D gene is possibly TRBD1 (6 bases). V was trimmed by 4 bases and J by 5 bases, leaving 12 bases between them. The CDR3 runs to 13 residues. Germline V lookup: CDR1 LNHNV, CDR2 YYDKDF (reference sequence). The CDR3 sequence is CATSIRGRNEQYF. As DNA, the CDR3 is TGTGCCACCAGCATCAGGGGACGGAACGAGCAGTACTTC.

This chain links TRBV5-5 with TRBJ2-3; a weak D match, TRBD2 (5 bases). Germline V CDR1 and CDR2: SGHKS, YYEKEE (reference sequence). V lost 0 bases and J 4 bases, leaving 12 bases between the germline ends. This CDR3 has 15 amino acids. Here the CDR3 reads CASSLGFGVADTQYF. Here the CDR3 DNA reads TGTGCCAGCAGCTTGGGTTTCGGGGTGGCAGATACGCAGTATTTT.

The chain joins TRBV7-2 to TRBJ2-7, with 13 bases fitting TRBD2. This CDR3 comprises 14 residues. V lost 8 bases and J lost 1; bases outside the gene matches: 2. Germline CDR1 SGHTA, CDR2 FQGNSA. Written as DNA, the CDR3 is TGTGCCAGCGGGACTAGCGGGACTTCCTACGAGCAGTACTTC. It yields the protein CASGTSGTSYEQYF.

The rearrangement uses TRBV27 and TRBJ2-1; 12 positions agree with TRBD1. V was pared by 3 bases and J by 8 bases, with 5 bases of the junction left unmatched. CDR3 length equals 15 residues. Germline V gene sequence: CDR1 MNHEY, CDR2 SMNVEV (reference sequence). CDR3 in amino acids: CASSFLGQGADEQFF. The CDR3 DNA sequence: TGTGCCAGCAGTTTTCTGGGACAGGGGGCGGATGAGCAGTTCTTC.

The V and J genes are TRBV7-2 and TRBJ2-6; 7 bases align to TRBD1. This CDR3 is built from 16 residues. V lost 6 bases and J lost 1; bases outside the gene matches: 6. Germline values: CDR1 SGHTA, CDR2 FQGNSA. CDR3 residues: CASRDRVRSGANVLTF. As DNA, the CDR3 is TGTGCCAGCAGAGACAGGGTGAGGTCTGGGGCCAACGTCCTGACTTTC.

The rearrangement uses TRBV11-2 and TRBJ2-1; D is unclear. CDR1 is SGHAT, CDR2 FQNNGV, per germline. CDR3 length equals 14 residues. Trimming removed 2 bases from V and 6 bases from J, with 11 bases in between. CDR3 sequence (DNA): TGTGCCAGCAGCTTACAGGCCGACGGCAATGAGCAGTTCTTC. Translating gives CASSLQADGNEQFF.